Below are 5 T cell receptor beta chains sequenced from a single sample in a study of T cells in Graves' hyperthyroidism and ophthalmopathy. Amplification targeted TCR beta CDR3 regions from RNA transcripts. RT-PCR in the first round (using the HTBI primer set) targeted the TCR CDR3. Each CDR3 protein gets one entry after TCRdb re-called the multiplex PCR reads with MiXCR. The sample contains about 510,000 distinct CDR3 sequences, approximately 49% of which appear only once. Sequencing was performed on peripheral blood or thyroid tissue (not recorded which). The receptors originated from an adult woman with Graves' disease, either hyperthyroidism or ophthalmopathy (not recorded which).

This clonotype has ten or more counts. This chain links TRBV2 with TRBJ1-1; D uncertain. V lost 4 bases and J 0 bases, leaving 6 bases between the germline ends. The CDR3 consists of 13 residues. CDR1 and CDR2 from the germline V gene are SNHLY and FYNNEI. The CDR3 nucleotides read TGTGCCAGCAGTGCTAACCTGAACACTGAAGCTTTCTTT. Its translation is CASSANLNTEAFF.

The DNA for the CDR3 is TGTGCCAGCAGCCGGGGGGCAGGGACTTTTGAAAAACTGTTTTTT. It encodes CASSRGAGTFEKLFF. The chain is built from TRBV5-6 and TRBJ1-4; perhaps TRBD1 as D (6 bases). The germline V and J ends were trimmed by 4 bases and 7 bases, with 17 bases remaining between them. The CDR3 sequence is 15 residues long. The germline gives CDR1 SGHDT, CDR2 YYEEEE.

This clonotype was counted once. This chain's CDR3 is CASVPTAYNSPLHF. In DNA form, the CDR3 reads TGTGCCAGCGTTCCGACAGCCTATAATTCACCCCTCCACTTT. This chain links TRBV25-1 with TRBJ1-6; D is possibly TRBD1 (5 bases). The V end was cut by 8 bases, the J end by 2 bases, with 10 bases between. The CDR3 is 14 residues long. Germline CDR1 MGHDK, CDR2 SYGVNS.

In its sample, this clonotype was seen a few times. V is TRBV19 and J is TRBJ2-7; TRBD2 might be the D (6 bases). The CDR3 is 10 residues long. The germline V and J ends were trimmed by 11 bases and 5 bases, with 10 bases remaining between them. Germline-derived CDR1 and CDR2 are LNHDA and SQIVND (reference sequence). The CDR3 spells CAPSSDEQYF. As DNA, the CDR3 is TGTGCCCCATCTAGCGACGAGCAGTACTTC.

The V gene is TRBV7-6, the J gene TRBJ1-3; the D is unclear. The CDR3 is made up of 17 amino acids. Germline CDR1 SGHVS, CDR2 FNYEAQ. Trimming pared 0 bases from V and 1 base from J, leaving 13 bases between. This CDR3 reads CASSLARRASSGNTIYF. CDR3 sequence (DNA): TGTGCCAGCAGCTTAGCGCGGAGGGCCTCTTCTGGAAACACCATATATTTT.